This T cell receptor (beta chain) comes out of a study of blood T cell repertoires in COVID-19. At the level of the study: The origin of the acute and convalescent COVID-19 samples was the United States, Italy and Spain. PBMCs, B-cell-depleted T cells, or T cells were the source of the cDNA or gDNA that made up the material.

From germline, CDR1 is LGHNA and CDR2 YNFKEQ. The CDR3 totals 16 residues. Trimming removed 0 bases from V and 1 base from J; junction bases left unmatched: 3. Per the authors' pipeline: Nucleated cell counts were estimated from reference gene primer amplification. The table came from immunoSEQ multiplex PCR; TCRdb's copy has only in-frame clones and leaves some out. The V and J calls and clone size were taken over from that table, and D and trimming were inferred from the DNA. Among 150,000 or so clones listed, 85% to 90% were seen once. This clone was picked up a small number of times. The sequenced sample consisted of peripheral blood. This chain joins TRBV4-2 and TRBJ2-7, with TRBD2 identical over 10 bases. The sequence derives from an elderly man with acute or convalescent COVID-19. CDR3 in DNA: TGTGCCAGCAGCCAAGATTGGACTAGCGGATCCTACGAGCAGTACTTC. The encoded protein is CASSQDWTSGSYEQYF.